This T cell receptor (beta chain) is drawn from a study of T-cell reconstitution after alpha-beta-depleted transplantation in children. Trimming removed 4 bases from V and 6 bases from J; junction bases left unmatched: 8. The germline V gene has CDR1 SGHDN and CDR2 FVKESK. The CDR3 is 15 amino acids. Unique molecular identifiers were incorporated when the TCRbeta library was constructed. TCRdb re-called the PCR reads through MiXCR, storing one row per CDR3 protein. There are some 290,000 distinct CDR3 sequences in the sample; over 8% occur only once, and 10% lies in the top ten. The sequence came from a human donor who donated a stem cell graft to a child with SCID. This chain joins TRBV14 and TRBJ2-2; 7 bases map to TRBD1. The starting material was PBMCs from the stem cell graft donor, obtained from the stem cell graft. The CDR3 loop reads CASSPRTGVAGELFF. Here the CDR3 DNA reads TGTGCCAGCAGCCCTCGGACAGGAGTCGCCGGGGAGCTGTTTTTT. Looking up the rest from reference TRBV14 and TRBJ2-2 gives the full variable domain: EAGVTQFPSHSVIEKGQTVTLRCDPISGHDNLYWYRRVMGKEIKFLLHFVKESKQDESGMPNNRFLAERTGGTYSTLKVQPAELEDSGVYFCASSPRTGVAGELFFGEGSRLTVL.